Shown below are 5 T cell receptor beta chains from a single sample sequenced in a study of high-grade serous ovarian cancer treatment subgroups (dated by TCRdb to about 2021). To prepare the library, the immunoSEQ multiplex PCR assay was applied. The immuneACCESS repertoire file appears here via TCRdb, limited to in-frame rearrangements. These files lack a portion of the clones; in checked studies, under half of the deficit traces to unresolved V genes, and the cause of the others is not known. The table for this sample lists 10,000 to 13,000 clones; 83% of them were counted only once. The ten biggest clones cover about 6.4% of the sample. The tumor samples were collected prior to definitive surgery or chemotherapy. What was sequenced was tumor tissue. Source of these receptors: a human donor with high-grade serous ovarian cancer.

This rearrangement joins TRBV28 to TRBJ2-4, with D tentatively TRBD2 (5 bases). CDR1 and CDR2 from the germline V gene are MDHEN and SYDVKM. The V gene lost 3 bases and the J gene lost 2 bases, with 8 bases spanning the gap. The CDR3 is 14 amino acids. CDR3 coding DNA: TGTGCCAGCAGTTTGCGGGTTACCAAAAACATTCAGTACTTC. Amino acids: CASSLRVTKNIQYF.

V gene TRBV6-6 combines with J gene TRBJ1-3, with 7 bases matching TRBD1. This CDR3 has 16 residues. With 3 bases clipped from V and 4 bases from J, the junction kept 9 bases outside the gene matches. Per germline, CDR1 MNHNY and CDR2 SVGAGI (reference sequence). CDR3 sequence reads: CASSYSGTAPGNTIYF. The CDR3 DNA is TGTGCCAGCAGTTATTCAGGGACAGCTCCCGGAAACACCATATATTTT.

The V call is TRBV2, the J call TRBJ1-3; D is ambiguous. Trimming stripped 5 bases from V and 0 bases from J, with 11 bases between. CDR3 length equals 15 residues. The V gene's germline CDR1 is SNHLY and CDR2 FYNNEI. This CDR3 reads CASSLRISSGNTIYF. CDR3 sequence (DNA): TGTGCCAGCAGTCTCAGGATCTCCTCTGGAAACACCATATATTTT.

The chain joins TRBV6-5 to TRBJ1-1; D is unclear. The CDR3 loop spans 16 amino acids. Germline CDR1 MNHEY, CDR2 SVGAGI. Trimming removed 1 base at V and 10 bases at J, with 22 bases between. The CDR3 nucleotides read TGTGCCAGCAGTTACTTCCCCCCTCCCCCTCCCCGGGGAGCTTTCTTT. The encoded protein is CASSYFPPPPPRGAFF.

V and J are TRBV6-1 and TRBJ2-1; D is possibly TRBD2 (6 bases). Germline CDR1 MNHNS, CDR2 SASEGT. The CDR3 loop spans 18 amino acids. Trimming left V 1 base short and J 7 bases short, with 23 bases between. Here the CDR3 reads CASSEELLTGALGNEQFF. DNA of the CDR3: TGTGCCAGCAGTGAAGAGTTGCTAACGGGAGCCTTGGGGAATGAGCAGTTCTTC.